Following are 17 T cell receptor beta chains from one sample sequenced in a study of T cell responses to AZD1222 COVID-19 vaccine. Repertoires were generated with immunoSEQ multiplex PCR, while TCRdb's copy carries only in-frame clones and drops some. The sample records about 100,000 clones, around nine tenths being singletons. The sample was peripheral blood, taken on day 0 of AZD1222 vaccination. The receptor source for this set is an adult in good health.

The chain joins TRBV4-3 to TRBJ2-7; D unresolved. Trimming stripped 0 bases from V and 3 bases from J, with 12 bases between. Germline CDR1 and CDR2: LGHNA and YSLEER. The CDR3 sequence is 15 residues long. The CDR3 reads CASSQDHGSFYEQYF. CDR3 DNA: TGCGCCAGCAGCCAAGATCACGGCAGCTTCTACGAGCAGTACTTC.

The chain recombines TRBV5-1 with TRBJ1-4; the match to TRBD1 covers 7 bases. V lost 2 bases and J lost 8; bases outside the gene matches: 6. The CDR3 runs 14 residues. Germline V gene lookup returns CDR1 SGHRS and CDR2 YFSETQ. For the CDR3, the DNA is TGCGCCAGCAGCTTATTGACAGGGAGGGAAAAACTGTTTTTT. Residues: CASSLLTGREKLFF.

V usage is TRBV5-1 and J usage is TRBJ1-2; D is ambiguous. Germline assignment: CDR1 SGHRS and CDR2 YFSETQ. With 0 bases removed from V and 6 bases from J, the gap between germline ends came to 12 bases. CDR3 length: 14 amino acids. Here the CDR3 DNA reads TGCGCCAGCAGCTTGGGATTCGAGGCGAATGGCTACACCTTC. It translates to CASSLGFEANGYTF.

The V gene is TRBV7-2, the J gene TRBJ1-5; D is uncertain. Per germline, CDR1 SGHTA and CDR2 FQGNSA. The CDR3 loop spans 13 amino acids. Trimming pared 4 bases from V and 5 bases from J, leaving 9 bases between. CDR3 protein: CASSSIPDQPQHF. Here the CDR3 DNA reads TGTGCCAGCAGCTCCATTCCTGATCAGCCCCAGCATTTT.

The chain employs TRBV7-3 and TRBJ1-1; 8 positions agree with TRBD1. Germline-derived CDR1 and CDR2 are SGHTA and FQGTGA. With 5 bases clipped from V and 7 bases from J, the junction kept 6 bases outside the gene matches. This CDR3 is built from 13 residues. The CDR3 DNA follows: TGTGCCAGCAGCGGGACAGGAGGCCTTGAAGCTTTCTTT. Translating it yields CASSGTGGLEAFF.

The chain combines TRBV5-1 with TRBJ1-1; perhaps TRBD1 as D (6 bases). Per germline, CDR1 SGHRS and CDR2 YFSETQ. This CDR3 has 16 amino acids. V was pared by 0 bases and J by 1 base, with 13 bases between. The CDR3 sequence: CASSLELGRGNTEAFF. The CDR3 DNA follows: TGCGCCAGCAGCTTGGAACTAGGCAGGGGGAACACTGAAGCTTTCTTT.

The chain uses TRBV19 and TRBJ1-4; 8 bases agree with TRBD1. Germline CDR1 reads LNHDA; CDR2 reads SQIVND (reference sequence). Trimming took 7 bases from V and 5 from J; bases not matched to a gene: 6. The CDR3 sequence is 14 residues long. In DNA form, the CDR3 reads TGTGCCAGTACCCCGGACAGGGCAAATGAAAAACTGTTTTTT. Translation gives CASTPDRANEKLFF.

The genes are TRBV6-5 and TRBJ1-3; D is unresolved. CDR3 length: 16 residues. The V and J ends lost 1 base and 3 bases respectively, with 13 bases between them. Germline values: CDR1 MNHEY, CDR2 SVGAGI. The CDR3 bases are TGTGCCAGCAGTTACTGGTCCGGTCTGAGTGGAAACACCATATATTTT. Encoded protein: CASSYWSGLSGNTIYF.

The chain recombines TRBV19 with TRBJ2-5; D not certain. Trimming cost V 4 bases and J 4 bases, with 10 bases left between them. The CDR3 contains 13 residues. CDR1 is LNHDA and CDR2 is SQIVND in the germline V gene (reference sequence). The CDR3 coding sequence is TGTGCCAGTAGTACTGGGTCCCGAGAGACCCAGTACTTC. Its translation is CASSTGSRETQYF.

This chain uses TRBV6-2 or TRBV6-3 with TRBJ2-1, with D possibly TRBD1 on 5 matching bases. Germline V lookup: CDR1 MNHEY, CDR2 SVGEGT. The V gene lost 6 bases and the J gene lost 10 bases, with 19 bases spanning the gap. The CDR3 spans 14 residues. This chain's CDR3 is CASSLVQGVGEQFF. The CDR3 DNA is TGTGCCAGCAGCCTCGTCCAAGGGGTGGGGGAGCAGTTCTTC.

The rearrangement links TRBV7-3 to TRBJ2-1; the D gene is possibly TRBD1 (5 bases). CDR3 length equals 15 residues. Trimming removed 0 bases at V and 3 bases at J, with 9 bases between. CDR1 and CDR2 from the germline V gene are SGHTA and FQGTGA. CDR3 nucleotide sequence: TGTGCCAGCAGCTTAACGGTCGACAGCTACAATGAGCAGTTCTTC. This codes for CASSLTVDSYNEQFF.

Here the CDR3 reads CAWTKRVAGEQFF. CDR3 nucleotide sequence: TGTGCCTGGACCAAAAGAGTAGCGGGGGAGCAGTTCTTC. The chain uses TRBV30 and TRBJ2-1, with 8 bases matching TRBD2. CDR3 length: 13 amino acids. The trim removed 4 bases at V and 10 bases at J, leaving 9 bases unmatched. CDR1 is GTSNPN, CDR2 SVGIG, per germline (reference sequence).

The V gene is TRBV4-3, the J gene TRBJ2-5, with 7 nucleotides matching TRBD1. The CDR3 has 14 residues. CDR1 is LGHNA, CDR2 YSLEER, per germline. The V gene end was trimmed by 2 bases and the J gene end by 5 bases; junction bases not matched to a gene: 5. CDR3 sequence (DNA): TGCGCCAGCAGCCAATATACAGGGGTCGAGACCCAGTACTTC. Its protein is CASSQYTGVETQYF.

The rearrangement links TRBV19 to TRBJ2-7; D is unclear. Germline-derived CDR1 and CDR2 are LNHDA and SQIVND (reference sequence). The CDR3 sequence is 15 residues long. Trimming took 1 base from V and 3 from J, leaving 13 bases between them. The CDR3 DNA follows: TGTGCCAGTAGTATAGCTGGGGATTCGGGCTACGAGCAGTACTTC. This gives the protein CASSIAGDSGYEQYF.

The gene calls are TRBV7-2 and TRBJ1-5; 7 positions match TRBD1. The CDR3 spans 16 residues. Germline V CDR1 and CDR2: SGHTA, FQGNSA. The V and J ends lost 5 bases and 3 bases, in that order; junction bases with no gene match: 10. The CDR3 sequence is CASSKVGTEPNQPQHF. The CDR3 DNA reads as TGTGCCAGCAGCAAAGTCGGGACAGAGCCCAATCAGCCCCAGCATTTT. The entire variable domain, with the rest obtained from reference TRBV7-2 and TRBJ1-5, is as follows: GAGVSQSPSNKVTEKGKDVELRCDPISGHTALYWYRQSLGQGLEFLIYFQGNSAPDKSGLPSDRFSAERTGGSVSTLTIQRTQQEDSAVYLCASSKVGTEPNQPQHFGDGTRLSIL.

The rearrangement joins TRBV5-6 to TRBJ1-2; D is undetermined. Trimming stripped 1 base from V and 8 bases from J, with 21 bases between. The CDR3 is 16 residues long. Germline V CDR1 and CDR2: SGHDT, YYEEEE. CDR3 DNA: TGTGCCAGCAGCTTGTTGTCTTGGGCTCTTGAGCGGGGCTACACCTTC. The encoded protein is CASSLLSWALERGYTF.

The chain links TRBV3-1 (or the pseudogene TRBV3-2) to TRBJ2-3, with D maybe TRBD2 (5 bases). The germline V gene has CDR1 LGHDT and CDR2 YNNKEL (reference sequence). The V end was cut by 5 bases, the J end by 6 bases, with 15 bases between. This CDR3 has 14 residues. This chain's CDR3 is CASSSSSAVDTQYF. The DNA of the CDR3 is TGTGCCAGCAGCTCCTCCTCAGCGGTTGATACGCAGTATTTT.